These 3 T cell receptor beta chains were all obtained from the same sample, sequenced in a study of CD8+CD57+ T cells in acquired aplastic anemia. The study profiled TCR beta VDJ and CDR3 using genomic DNA as template. TCRdb ran MiXCR on the reads and lists one entry per CDR3 protein. This table has about 190,000 distinct CDR3 sequences, more than 45% appearing once. All patients picked for sequencing had shown, by flow cytometry, an expansion of CD8+CD57+ cells. Material: sorted CD4+, CD8+, or CD8+CD57+ T cells (not recorded which) from PBMCs. The receptors come from a human donor with aplastic anemia.

The CDR3 bases are TGTGCCAGCAGCTTCCAGGGGTCTACATCTCCTGGCGAGCAGTACTTC. As protein: CASSFQGSTSPGEQYF. V gene TRBV11-1 combines with J gene TRBJ2-7; perhaps TRBD1 as D (6 bases). Trimming left V 3 bases short and J 6 bases short, with 21 bases between. There are 16 residues in the CDR3. CDR1 is SGHAT and CDR2 is FQDESV in the germline V gene (reference sequence).

Written as DNA, the CDR3 is TGCAGTGCTAGAGGGGGACTAAACCTAGAGACCCAGTACTTC. Protein sequence: CSARGGLNLETQYF. This chain uses TRBV20-1 with TRBJ2-5, with 7 bases identical to TRBD2. J was trimmed by 4 bases and V by 1 base; bases with no gene match: 6. The germline V gene has CDR1 DFQATT and CDR2 SNEGSKA (reference sequence). This CDR3 has 14 amino acids.

The rearrangement uses TRBV10-3 and TRBJ2-7; TRBD1 aligns across 8 bases. Germline CDR1 is ENHRY and CDR2 is SYGVKD. This CDR3 spans 15 amino acids. Trimming took 6 bases from V and 2 from J; bases not matched to a gene: 9. The CDR3 sequence is CAISENGQGTYEQYF. The CDR3 coding sequence is TGTGCCATCAGCGAAAACGGACAGGGAACCTACGAGCAGTACTTC.